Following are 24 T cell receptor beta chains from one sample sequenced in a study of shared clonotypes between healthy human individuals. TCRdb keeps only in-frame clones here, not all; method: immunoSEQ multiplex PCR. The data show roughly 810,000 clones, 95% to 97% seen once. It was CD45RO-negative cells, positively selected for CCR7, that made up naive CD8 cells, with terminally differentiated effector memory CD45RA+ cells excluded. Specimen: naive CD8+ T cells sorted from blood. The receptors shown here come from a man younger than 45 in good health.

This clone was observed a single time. As DNA, the CDR3 is TGTGCCAGCAGATCCGGCGCTAACTATGGCTACACCTTC. Translating gives CASRSGANYGYTF. J is TRBJ1-2 and V is TRBV27; D gene uncertain. This CDR3 region has 13 residues. V lost 6 bases to trimming and J lost 0 bases, with 8 bases between them. Germline assignment: CDR1 MNHEY and CDR2 SMNVEV (reference sequence).

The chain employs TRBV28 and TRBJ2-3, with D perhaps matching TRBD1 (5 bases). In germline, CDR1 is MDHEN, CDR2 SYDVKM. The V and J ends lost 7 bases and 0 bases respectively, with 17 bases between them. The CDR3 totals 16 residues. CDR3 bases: TGTGCCAGCAACCTACAAGGGGCTTATAGCACAGATACGCAGTATTTT. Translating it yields CASNLQGAYSTDTQYF.

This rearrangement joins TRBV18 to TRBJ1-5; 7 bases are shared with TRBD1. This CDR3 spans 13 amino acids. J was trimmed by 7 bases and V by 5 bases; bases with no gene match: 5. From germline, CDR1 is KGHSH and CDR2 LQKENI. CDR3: CASSITGDQPQHF. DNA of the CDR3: TGTGCCAGCTCAATCACAGGGGACCAGCCCCAGCATTTT.

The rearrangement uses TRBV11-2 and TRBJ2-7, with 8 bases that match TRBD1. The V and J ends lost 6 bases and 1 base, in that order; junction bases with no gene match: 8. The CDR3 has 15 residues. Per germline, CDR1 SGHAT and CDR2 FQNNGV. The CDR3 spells CASRGRTGHSYEQYF. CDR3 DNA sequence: TGTGCCAGCAGGGGACGGACAGGGCATTCCTACGAGCAGTACTTC.

This CDR3 is CASRPVSRMNTEAFF. In DNA, the CDR3 is TGCGCCAGCAGACCGGTCTCTCGGATGAACACTGAAGCTTTCTTT. The rearrangement joins TRBV4-1 to TRBJ1-1; no reliable D call. The germline gives CDR1 MGHRA, CDR2 YSYEKL. The V and J ends lost 6 bases and 0 bases respectively, with 14 bases between them. This CDR3 is 15 amino acids long.

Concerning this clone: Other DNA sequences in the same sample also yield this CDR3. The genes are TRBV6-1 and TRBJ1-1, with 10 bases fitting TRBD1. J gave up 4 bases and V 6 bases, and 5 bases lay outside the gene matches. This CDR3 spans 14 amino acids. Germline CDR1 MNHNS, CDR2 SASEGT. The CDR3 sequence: CASSPWDRGTEAFF. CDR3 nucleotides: TGTGCCAGCAGCCCCTGGGACAGGGGCACTGAAGCTTTCTTT.

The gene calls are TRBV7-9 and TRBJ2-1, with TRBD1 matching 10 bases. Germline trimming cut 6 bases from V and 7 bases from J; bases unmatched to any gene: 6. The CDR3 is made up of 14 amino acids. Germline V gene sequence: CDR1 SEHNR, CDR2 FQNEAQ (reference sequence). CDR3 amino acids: CASSRTGGGNEQFF. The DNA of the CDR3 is TGTGCCAGCAGTCGGACAGGGGGAGGGAATGAGCAGTTCTTC.

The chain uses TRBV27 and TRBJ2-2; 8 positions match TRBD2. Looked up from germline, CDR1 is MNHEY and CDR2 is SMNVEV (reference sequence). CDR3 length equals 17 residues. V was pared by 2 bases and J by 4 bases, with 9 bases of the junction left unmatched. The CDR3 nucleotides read TGTGCCAGCAGTTTAATCCTCCCGGGAGGGCCCACCGGGGAGCTGTTTTTT. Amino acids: CASSLILPGGPTGELFF.

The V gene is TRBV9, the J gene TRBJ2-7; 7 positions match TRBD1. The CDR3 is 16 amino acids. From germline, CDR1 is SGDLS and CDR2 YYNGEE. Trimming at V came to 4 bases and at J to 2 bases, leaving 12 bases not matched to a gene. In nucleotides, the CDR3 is TGTGCCAGCAGCCCACAACTCCGGGACAGCCCCTACGAGCAGTACTTC. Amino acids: CASSPQLRDSPYEQYF.

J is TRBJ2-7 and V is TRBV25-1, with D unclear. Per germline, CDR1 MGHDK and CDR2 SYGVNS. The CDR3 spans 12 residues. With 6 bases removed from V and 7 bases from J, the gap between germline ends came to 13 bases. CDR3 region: CASSPTRQEQYF. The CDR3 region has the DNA TGTGCCAGCAGCCCTACCCGACAAGAGCAGTACTTC.

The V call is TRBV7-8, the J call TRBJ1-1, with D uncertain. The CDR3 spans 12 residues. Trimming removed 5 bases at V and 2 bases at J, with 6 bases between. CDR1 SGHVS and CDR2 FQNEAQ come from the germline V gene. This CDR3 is CASSTRNTEAFF. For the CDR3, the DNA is TGTGCCAGCAGCACTCGCAACACTGAAGCTTTCTTT.

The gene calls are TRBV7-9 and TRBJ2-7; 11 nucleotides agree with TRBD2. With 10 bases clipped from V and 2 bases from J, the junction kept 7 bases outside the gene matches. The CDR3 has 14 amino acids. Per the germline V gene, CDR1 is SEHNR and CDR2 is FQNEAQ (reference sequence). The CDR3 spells CATTSGSYPYEQYF. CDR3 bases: TGTGCCACAACTAGCGGGAGCTACCCCTACGAGCAGTACTTC.

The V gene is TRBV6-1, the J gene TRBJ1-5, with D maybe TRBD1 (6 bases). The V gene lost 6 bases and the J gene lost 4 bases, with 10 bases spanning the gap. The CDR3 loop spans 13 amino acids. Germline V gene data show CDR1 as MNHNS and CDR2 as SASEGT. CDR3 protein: CASSPGANQPQHF. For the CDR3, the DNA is TGTGCCAGCAGCCCGGGGGCGAATCAGCCCCAGCATTTT.

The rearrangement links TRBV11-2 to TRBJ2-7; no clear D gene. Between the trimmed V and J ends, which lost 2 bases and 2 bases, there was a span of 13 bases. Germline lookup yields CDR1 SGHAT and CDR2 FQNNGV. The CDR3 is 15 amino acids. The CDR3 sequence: CASSLFPGTAYEQYF. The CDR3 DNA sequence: TGTGCCAGCAGCTTATTTCCTGGAACTGCCTACGAGCAGTACTTC.

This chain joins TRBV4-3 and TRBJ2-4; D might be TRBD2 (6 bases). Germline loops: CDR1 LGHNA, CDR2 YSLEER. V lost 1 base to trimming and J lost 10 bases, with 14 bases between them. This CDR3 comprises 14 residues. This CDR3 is CASSQGTAGRIQYF. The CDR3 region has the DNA TGCGCCAGCAGCCAAGGAACGGCGGGACGGATTCAGTACTTC.

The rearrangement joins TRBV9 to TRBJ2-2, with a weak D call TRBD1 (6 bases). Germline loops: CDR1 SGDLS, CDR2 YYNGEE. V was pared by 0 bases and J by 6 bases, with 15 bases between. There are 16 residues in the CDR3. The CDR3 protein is CASSVDQGQRAGELFF. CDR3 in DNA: TGTGCCAGCAGCGTAGACCAGGGGCAGAGGGCCGGGGAGCTGTTTTTT. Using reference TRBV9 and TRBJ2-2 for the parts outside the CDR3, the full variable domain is DSGVTQTPKHLITATGQRVTLRCSPRSGDLSVYWYQQSLDQGLQFLIQYYNGEERAKGNILERFSAQQFPDLHSELNLSSLELGDSALYFCASSVDQGQRAGELFFGEGSRLTVL.

The CDR3 DNA reads as TGTGCCAGCAGCCAAGATCAGGGCCTCTCTGGAAACACCATATATTTT. Encoded protein: CASSQDQGLSGNTIYF. The chain joins TRBV4-2 to TRBJ1-3, with D possibly matching TRBD1 (5 bases). The CDR3 sequence is 16 residues long. Trimming took off 0 bases at V and 0 bases at J, with 9 bases between the two ends. Looked up from germline, CDR1 is LGHNA and CDR2 is YNFKEQ.

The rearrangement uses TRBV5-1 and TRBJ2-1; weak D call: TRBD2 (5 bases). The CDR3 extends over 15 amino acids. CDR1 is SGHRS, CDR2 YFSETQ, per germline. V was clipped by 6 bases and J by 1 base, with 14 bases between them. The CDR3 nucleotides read TGCGCCAGCACATCCGGGGATAGTTCCTACAATGAGCAGTTCTTC. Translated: CASTSGDSSYNEQFF.

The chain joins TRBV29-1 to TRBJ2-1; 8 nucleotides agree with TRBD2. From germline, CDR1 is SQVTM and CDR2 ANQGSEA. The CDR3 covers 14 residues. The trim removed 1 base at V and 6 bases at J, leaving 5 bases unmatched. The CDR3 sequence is CSVEVAGGLNEQFF. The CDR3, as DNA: TGCAGCGTTGAAGTTGCGGGAGGTCTCAATGAGCAGTTCTTC.

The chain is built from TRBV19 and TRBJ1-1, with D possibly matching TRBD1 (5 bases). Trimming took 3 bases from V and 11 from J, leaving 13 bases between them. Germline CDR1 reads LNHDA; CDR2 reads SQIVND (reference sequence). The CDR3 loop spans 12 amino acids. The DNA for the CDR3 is TGTGCCAGTAGTATGATGGCGGGGGTGGCTTTCTTT. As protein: CASSMMAGVAFF.

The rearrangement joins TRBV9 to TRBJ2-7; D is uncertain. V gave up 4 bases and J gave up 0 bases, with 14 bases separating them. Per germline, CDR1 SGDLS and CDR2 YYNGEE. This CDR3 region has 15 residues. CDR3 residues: CASSPRVDSSYEQYF. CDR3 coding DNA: TGTGCCAGCAGCCCCCGAGTAGATTCCTCCTACGAGCAGTACTTC.

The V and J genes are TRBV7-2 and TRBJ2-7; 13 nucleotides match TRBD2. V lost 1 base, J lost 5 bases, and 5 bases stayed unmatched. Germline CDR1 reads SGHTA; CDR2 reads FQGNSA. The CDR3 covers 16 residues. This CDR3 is CASSLGLAGGKHEQYF. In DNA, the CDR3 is TGTGCCAGCAGCTTAGGACTAGCGGGAGGAAAACACGAGCAGTACTTC.

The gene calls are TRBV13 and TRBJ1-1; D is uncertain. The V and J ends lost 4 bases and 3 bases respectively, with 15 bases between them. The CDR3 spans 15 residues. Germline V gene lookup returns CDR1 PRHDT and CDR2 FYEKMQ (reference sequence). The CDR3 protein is CASSSTRGYDTEAFF. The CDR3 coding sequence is TGTGCCAGCAGCTCAACCCGGGGTTACGACACTGAAGCTTTCTTT.

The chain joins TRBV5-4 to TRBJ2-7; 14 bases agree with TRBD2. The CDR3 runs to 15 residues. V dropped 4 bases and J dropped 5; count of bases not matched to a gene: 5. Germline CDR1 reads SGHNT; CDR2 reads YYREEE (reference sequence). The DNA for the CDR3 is TGTGCCAGCAGCGCGGGACTAGCGGGAGACAACGAGCAGTACTTC. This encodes CASSAGLAGDNEQYF.